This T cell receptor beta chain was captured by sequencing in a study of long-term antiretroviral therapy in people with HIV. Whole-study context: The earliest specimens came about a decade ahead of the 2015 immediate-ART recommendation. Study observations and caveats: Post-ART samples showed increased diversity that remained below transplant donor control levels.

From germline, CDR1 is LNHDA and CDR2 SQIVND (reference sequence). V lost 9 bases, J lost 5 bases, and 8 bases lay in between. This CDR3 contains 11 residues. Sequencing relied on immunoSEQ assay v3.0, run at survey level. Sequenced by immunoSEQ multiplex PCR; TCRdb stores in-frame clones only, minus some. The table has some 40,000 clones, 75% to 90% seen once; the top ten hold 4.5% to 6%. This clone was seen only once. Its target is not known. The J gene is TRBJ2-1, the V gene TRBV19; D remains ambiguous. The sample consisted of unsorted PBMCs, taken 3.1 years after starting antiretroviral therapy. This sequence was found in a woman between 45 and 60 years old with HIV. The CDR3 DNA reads TGTGCCAGCCTGGATGACAATGAGCAGTTCTTC. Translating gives CASLDDNEQFF.